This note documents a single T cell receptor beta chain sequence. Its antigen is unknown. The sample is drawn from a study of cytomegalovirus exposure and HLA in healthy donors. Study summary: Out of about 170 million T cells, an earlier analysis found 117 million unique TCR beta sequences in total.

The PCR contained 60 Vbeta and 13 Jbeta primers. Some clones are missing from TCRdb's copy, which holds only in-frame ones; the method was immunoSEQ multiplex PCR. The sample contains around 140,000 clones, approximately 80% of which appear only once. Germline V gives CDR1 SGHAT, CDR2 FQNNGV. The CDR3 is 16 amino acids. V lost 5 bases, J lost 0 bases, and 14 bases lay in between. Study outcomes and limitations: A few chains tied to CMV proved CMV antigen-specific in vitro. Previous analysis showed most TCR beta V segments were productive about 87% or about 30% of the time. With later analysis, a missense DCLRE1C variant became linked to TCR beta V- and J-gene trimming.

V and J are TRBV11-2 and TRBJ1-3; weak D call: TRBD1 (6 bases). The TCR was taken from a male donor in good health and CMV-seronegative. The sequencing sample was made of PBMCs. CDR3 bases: TGTGCCAGCAGCCTTCAGGGGAGCTTCTCTGGAAACACCATATATTTT. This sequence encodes CASSLQGSFSGNTIYF.